The rows below give T cell receptor beta chains drawn from one sample of a study of T cells in Graves' hyperthyroidism and ophthalmopathy. TCRdb reanalysed the multiplex PCR reads using MiXCR and keeps one entry per CDR3 protein. Of about 560,000 distinct CDR3 sequences detected, around 15% appear once; the ten largest clones hold about 15%. Sequenced sample: blood. These receptors came from a middle-aged woman with Graves' hyperthyroidism. The CDR3 runs from the conserved cysteine through the conserved F or W. A D gene is named only where the DNA matches it firmly. Clone size is given for some rows only: seen once, a few or many times, or a class if the clone is expanded.

j_call: TRBJ2-2
d_call: TRBD1
v_call: TRBV12-3/TRBV12-4
clone_size: many
cdr3_aa: CASSYTGQGWGFTGELFF
cdr3_nt: TGTGCCAGCAGTTATACGGGACAGGGTTGGGGATTCACCGGGGAGCTGTTTTTT

j_call: TRBJ2-7
d_call: TRBD2
v_call: TRBV3-1
clone_size: -
cdr3_aa: CASSPLRRTSGNEQYF
cdr3_nt: TGTGCCAGCAGCCCGCTTCGTAGGACTAGCGGTAACGAGCAGTACTTC

j_call: TRBJ2-2
d_call: TRBD2
v_call: TRBV5-6
clone_size: many
cdr3_aa: CASSTVLVAGDPTGELFF
cdr3_nt: TGTGCCAGCAGCACGGTACTTGTAGCGGGAGATCCCACCGGGGAGCTGTTTTTT

j_call: TRBJ2-2
d_call: -
v_call: TRBV11-3
clone_size: many
cdr3_aa: CASSLEAARTGELFF
cdr3_nt: TGTGCCAGCAGCTTAGAGGCAGCGCGCACCGGGGAGCTGTTTTTT

j_call: TRBJ2-5
d_call: TRBD2
v_call: TRBV7-3
clone_size: few
cdr3_aa: CASSLTSGTQETQYF
cdr3_nt: TGTGCCAGCAGCTTAACCAGCGGGACCCAAGAGACCCAGTACTTC

j_call: TRBJ2-3
d_call: TRBD2
v_call: TRBV6-1
clone_size: many
cdr3_aa: CASSTLAGVSTDTQYF
cdr3_nt: TGTGCCAGCAGTACCCTAGCGGGAGTATCGACAGATACGCAGTATTTT

j_call: TRBJ2-1
d_call: -
v_call: TRBV28
clone_size: many
cdr3_aa: CASSSGTQDYNEQFF
cdr3_nt: TGTGCCAGCAGTTCCGGGACACAAGACTACAATGAGCAGTTCTTC

j_call: TRBJ2-1
d_call: -
v_call: TRBV6-1
clone_size: few
cdr3_aa: CASSRERNSAYNEQFF
cdr3_nt: TGTGCCAGCAGTCGCGAGCGGAACTCGGCCTACAATGAGCAGTTCTTC

j_call: TRBJ2-7
d_call: -
v_call: TRBV7-2
clone_size: many
cdr3_aa: CASSLDRGSGYEQYF
cdr3_nt: TGTGCCAGCAGCTTAGATCGAGGGAGCGGGTACGAGCAGTACTTC

j_call: TRBJ2-7
d_call: -
v_call: TRBV6-1
clone_size: -
cdr3_aa: CASSGATGNEQYF
cdr3_nt: TGTGCCAGCAGTGGGGCCACAGGGAACGAGCAGTACTTC

j_call: TRBJ1-3
d_call: TRBD1
v_call: TRBV19
clone_size: many
cdr3_aa: CASSTDRVSGNTIYF
cdr3_nt: TGTGCCAGTAGTACGGACAGGGTCTCTGGAAACACCATATATTTT

j_call: TRBJ2-3
d_call: -
v_call: TRBV7-6
clone_size: many
cdr3_aa: CASSLGAGSPTDTQYF
cdr3_nt: TGTGCCAGCAGCTTAGGGGCCGGGAGTCCTACAGATACGCAGTATTTT

j_call: TRBJ2-6
d_call: -
v_call: TRBV12-3/TRBV12-4
clone_size: many
cdr3_aa: CASSGLRANVLTF
cdr3_nt: TGTGCCAGCAGTGGACTGAGGGCCAACGTCCTGACTTTC

j_call: TRBJ1-1
d_call: -
v_call: TRBV5-1
clone_size: -
cdr3_aa: CASSFSAARVNTEAFF
cdr3_nt: TGCGCCAGCAGCTTTAGCGCCGCTAGGGTGAACACTGAAGCTTTCTTT

j_call: TRBJ2-4
d_call: -
v_call: TRBV7-8
clone_size: many
cdr3_aa: CASSLGFGPKNIQYF
cdr3_nt: TGTGCCAGCAGCTTAGGGTTCGGTCCCAAAAACATTCAGTACTTC

j_call: TRBJ2-7
d_call: -
v_call: TRBV6-2/TRBV6-3
clone_size: many
cdr3_aa: CATLKGSSYEQYF
cdr3_nt: TGTGCCACCCTGAAGGGGTCCTCCTACGAGCAGTACTTC

j_call: TRBJ2-7
d_call: TRBD2
v_call: TRBV13
clone_size: once
cdr3_aa: CASSQSPGTSGLYEQYF
cdr3_nt: TGTGCCAGCAGCCAAAGCCCTGGGACTAGCGGGCTGTACGAGCAGTACTTC

j_call: TRBJ2-7
d_call: TRBD2
v_call: TRBV2
clone_size: many
cdr3_aa: CASSEVGSGRAYEQYF
cdr3_nt: TGTGCCAGCAGTGAAGTAGGCAGCGGGAGGGCCTACGAGCAGTACTTC

j_call: TRBJ2-7
d_call: -
v_call: TRBV20-1
clone_size: -
cdr3_aa: CSAKSLPSATYEQYF
cdr3_nt: TGCAGTGCTAAAAGCCTGCCTAGCGCAACCTACGAGCAGTACTTC

j_call: TRBJ2-3
d_call: TRBD2
v_call: TRBV5-4
clone_size: -
cdr3_aa: CASSSTVGSGRGPPDTQYF
cdr3_nt: TGTGCCAGCAGCTCCACGGTTGGCTCCGGGAGGGGCCCTCCAGATACGCAGTATTTT

j_call: TRBJ2-3
d_call: TRBD2
v_call: TRBV7-4
clone_size: few
cdr3_aa: CASSLKLAGITDTQYF
cdr3_nt: TGTGCCAGCAGCTTAAAACTAGCGGGGATCACAGATACGCAGTATTTT

j_call: TRBJ2-1
d_call: TRBD2
v_call: TRBV12-3/TRBV12-4
clone_size: many
cdr3_aa: CASSYLTSGRAMLHEQFF
cdr3_nt: TGTGCCAGCAGCTATTTGACTAGCGGGAGGGCTATGCTCCATGAGCAGTTCTTC

j_call: TRBJ2-7
d_call: TRBD2
v_call: TRBV20-1
clone_size: many
cdr3_aa: CSARAEVASGRYEQYF
cdr3_nt: TGCAGTGCTAGAGCCGAGGTAGCTAGCGGGAGATACGAGCAGTACTTC

j_call: TRBJ2-2
d_call: TRBD1
v_call: TRBV18
clone_size: -
cdr3_aa: CASSLEQGAAGELFF
cdr3_nt: TGTGCCAGCTCACTCGAACAGGGGGCTGCCGGGGAGCTGTTTTTT

j_call: TRBJ2-2
d_call: -
v_call: TRBV3-1
clone_size: many
cdr3_aa: CASSRLDNTGELFF
cdr3_nt: TGTGCCAGCAGCCGACTAGACAACACCGGGGAGCTGTTTTTT

j_call: TRBJ2-7
d_call: -
v_call: TRBV14
clone_size: few
cdr3_aa: CASSQDGSRRHEQYF
cdr3_nt: TGTGCCAGCAGCCAAGACGGCAGCCGTCGCCACGAGCAGTACTTC

j_call: TRBJ2-1
d_call: -
v_call: TRBV19
clone_size: few
cdr3_aa: CASSTVRDEQFF
cdr3_nt: TGTGCCAGTAGTACCGTAAGGGATGAGCAGTTCTTC

j_call: TRBJ2-5
d_call: -
v_call: TRBV9
clone_size: -
cdr3_aa: CASSVEELGQETQYF
cdr3_nt: TGTGCCAGCAGCGTAGAGGAGCTAGGACAAGAGACCCAGTACTTC

j_call: TRBJ2-3
d_call: -
v_call: TRBV19
clone_size: -
cdr3_aa: CASSNSFIGMDTQYF
cdr3_nt: TGTGCCAGTAGTAATAGCTTCATAGGTATGGATACGCAGTATTTT

j_call: TRBJ1-2
d_call: TRBD1
v_call: TRBV7-2
clone_size: -
cdr3_aa: CASSSWDRVNYGYTF
cdr3_nt: TGTGCCAGCAGCTCCTGGGACAGGGTGAACTATGGCTACACCTTC

j_call: TRBJ2-7
d_call: TRBD2
v_call: TRBV7-3
clone_size: many
cdr3_aa: CASSLGVVAGVYEQYF
cdr3_nt: TGTGCCAGCAGCTTGGGCGTGGTAGCGGGAGTATACGAGCAGTACTTC

j_call: TRBJ1-5
d_call: TRBD1
v_call: TRBV27
clone_size: -
cdr3_aa: CASSPGTVFSNQPQHF
cdr3_nt: TGTGCCAGCAGTCCGGGGACAGTCTTTAGCAATCAGCCCCAGCATTTT

j_call: TRBJ1-5
d_call: -
v_call: TRBV10-3
clone_size: many
cdr3_aa: CATVGGDGNQPQHF
cdr3_nt: TGTGCCACCGTGGGTGGGGACGGCAATCAGCCCCAGCATTTT

j_call: TRBJ2-1
d_call: -
v_call: TRBV12-3/TRBV12-4
clone_size: many
cdr3_aa: CASRGRERPYNEQFF
cdr3_nt: TGTGCCAGCAGGGGAAGAGAGAGACCCTACAATGAGCAGTTCTTC

j_call: TRBJ1-4
d_call: -
v_call: TRBV28
clone_size: many
cdr3_aa: CASSRRGSLNEKLFF
cdr3_nt: TGTGCCAGCAGTCGAAGGGGGTCCTTGAATGAAAAACTGTTTTTT

j_call: TRBJ2-2
d_call: TRBD2
v_call: TRBV11-2
clone_size: -
cdr3_aa: CASSSVLAGGRNTGELFF
cdr3_nt: TGTGCCAGCAGCTCAGTCTTGGCGGGAGGGAGGAACACCGGGGAGCTGTTTTTT

j_call: TRBJ2-3
d_call: TRBD2
v_call: TRBV28
clone_size: few
cdr3_aa: CASSFVAGVLTDTQYF
cdr3_nt: TGTGCCAGCAGTTTTGTAGCGGGAGTTCTTACAGATACGCAGTATTTT

j_call: TRBJ1-5
d_call: TRBD1
v_call: TRBV12-3/TRBV12-4
clone_size: -
cdr3_aa: CASSTGTGGSNQPQHF
cdr3_nt: TGTGCCAGCAGTACCGGGACAGGGGGTAGCAATCAGCCCCAGCATTTT

j_call: TRBJ1-1
d_call: -
v_call: TRBV30
clone_size: many
cdr3_aa: CAWGLGQLNTEAFF
cdr3_nt: TGTGCCTGGGGCTTGGGGCAACTGAACACTGAAGCTTTCTTT

j_call: TRBJ2-7
d_call: -
v_call: TRBV5-6
clone_size: many
cdr3_aa: CASSSPGYSYEQYF
cdr3_nt: TGTGCCAGCAGCTCTCCAGGTTACTCCTACGAGCAGTACTTC

j_call: TRBJ2-5
d_call: TRBD2
v_call: TRBV20-1
clone_size: many
cdr3_aa: CSARRAGGLQETQYF
cdr3_nt: TGCAGTGCTAGACGCGCGGGAGGGCTCCAAGAGACCCAGTACTTC

j_call: TRBJ2-1
d_call: -
v_call: TRBV24-1
clone_size: few
cdr3_aa: CATSADPYNEQFF
cdr3_nt: TGTGCCACCAGCGCTGACCCCTACAATGAGCAGTTCTTC

j_call: TRBJ1-2
d_call: -
v_call: TRBV29-1
clone_size: -
cdr3_aa: CSVVNTGWDGYTF
cdr3_nt: TGCAGCGTGGTTAATACAGGGTGGGATGGCTACACCTTC

j_call: TRBJ2-2
d_call: -
v_call: TRBV4-1
clone_size: -
cdr3_aa: CASSQAPAGSNTGELFF
cdr3_nt: TGCGCCAGCAGCCAAGCCCCCGCAGGTTCGAACACCGGGGAGCTGTTTTTT

j_call: TRBJ2-1
d_call: -
v_call: TRBV7-2
clone_size: many
cdr3_aa: CASSSGLAYEQFF
cdr3_nt: TGTGCCAGCAGCTCCGGGCTAGCCTATGAGCAGTTCTTC

j_call: TRBJ1-2
d_call: -
v_call: TRBV28
clone_size: many
cdr3_aa: CASSGTANHGYTF
cdr3_nt: TGTGCCAGCAGTGGAACAGCCAACCATGGCTACACCTTC

j_call: TRBJ2-1
d_call: TRBD2
v_call: TRBV9
clone_size: -
cdr3_aa: CASSVGGAGVGYNEQFF
cdr3_nt: TGTGCCAGCAGCGTAGGGGGCGCGGGAGTGGGGTACAATGAGCAGTTCTTC

j_call: TRBJ2-7
d_call: -
v_call: TRBV20-1
clone_size: many
cdr3_aa: CSARGMHGGYEQYF
cdr3_nt: TGCAGTGCTAGAGGGATGCATGGGGGCTACGAGCAGTACTTC